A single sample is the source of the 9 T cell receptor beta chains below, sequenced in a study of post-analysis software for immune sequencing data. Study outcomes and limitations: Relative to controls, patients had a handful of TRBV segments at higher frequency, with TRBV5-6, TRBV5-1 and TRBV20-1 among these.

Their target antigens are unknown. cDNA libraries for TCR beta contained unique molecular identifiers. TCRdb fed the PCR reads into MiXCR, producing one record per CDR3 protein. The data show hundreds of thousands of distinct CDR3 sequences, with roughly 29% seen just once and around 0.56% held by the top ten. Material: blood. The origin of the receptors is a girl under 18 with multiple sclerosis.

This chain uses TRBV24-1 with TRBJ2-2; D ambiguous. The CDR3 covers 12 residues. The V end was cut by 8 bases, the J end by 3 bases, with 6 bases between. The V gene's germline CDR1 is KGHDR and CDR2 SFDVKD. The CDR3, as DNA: TGTGCCACCAACGCAGACACCGGGGAGCTGTTTTTT. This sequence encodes CATNADTGELFF.

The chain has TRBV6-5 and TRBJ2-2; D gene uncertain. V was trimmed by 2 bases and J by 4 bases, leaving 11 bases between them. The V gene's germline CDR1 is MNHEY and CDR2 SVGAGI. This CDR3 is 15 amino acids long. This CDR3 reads CASSYLPPGTGELFF. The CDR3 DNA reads TGTGCCAGCAGTTACCTCCCACCGGGCACCGGGGAGCTGTTTTTT.

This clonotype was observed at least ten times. The DNA of the CDR3 is TGCAGCGTTGAGGAGGGGGCTGCCAAAAACATTCAGTACTTC. Translation gives CSVEEGAAKNIQYF. The gene calls are TRBV29-1 and TRBJ2-4; tentatively, D is TRBD1 (7 bases). CDR1 and CDR2 from the germline V gene are SQVTM and ANQGSEA. The length of the CDR3 is 14 residues. The V end was cut by 3 bases, the J end by 1 base, with 10 bases between. Variable domain in full (rest from reference TRBV29-1 and TRBJ2-4): SAVISQKPSRDICQRGTSLTIQCQVDSQVTMMFWYRQQPGQSLTLIATANQGSEATYESGFVIDKFPISRPNLTFSTLTVSNMSPEDSSIYLCSVEEGAAKNIQYFGAGTRLSVL.

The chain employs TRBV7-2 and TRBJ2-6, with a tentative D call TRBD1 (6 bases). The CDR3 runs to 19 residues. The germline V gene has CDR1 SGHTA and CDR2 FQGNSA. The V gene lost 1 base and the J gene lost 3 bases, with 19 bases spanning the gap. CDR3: CASSLGWGYGGNGANVLTF. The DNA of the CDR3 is TGTGCCAGCAGCTTAGGTTGGGGGTATGGGGGCAATGGGGCCAACGTCCTGACTTTC.

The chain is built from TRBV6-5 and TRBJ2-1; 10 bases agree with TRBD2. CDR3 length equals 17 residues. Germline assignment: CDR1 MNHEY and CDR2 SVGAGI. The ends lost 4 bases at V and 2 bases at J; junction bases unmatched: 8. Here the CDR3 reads CASSSLTSGAPYNEQFF. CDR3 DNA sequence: TGTGCCAGCAGTTCACTAACTAGCGGGGCCCCCTACAATGAGCAGTTCTTC.

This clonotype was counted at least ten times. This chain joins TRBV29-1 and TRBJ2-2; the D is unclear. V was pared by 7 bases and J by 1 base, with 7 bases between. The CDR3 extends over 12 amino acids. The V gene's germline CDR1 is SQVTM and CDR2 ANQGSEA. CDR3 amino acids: CSATVNTGELFF. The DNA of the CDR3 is TGCAGCGCAACAGTGAACACCGGGGAGCTGTTTTTT.

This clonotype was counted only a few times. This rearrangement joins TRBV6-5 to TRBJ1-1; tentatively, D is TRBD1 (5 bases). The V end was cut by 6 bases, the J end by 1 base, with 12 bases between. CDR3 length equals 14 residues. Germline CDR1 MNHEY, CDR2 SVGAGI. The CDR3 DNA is TGTGCCAGCAGCCTTCGGGGCTGGAACACTGAAGCTTTCTTT. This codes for CASSLRGWNTEAFF.

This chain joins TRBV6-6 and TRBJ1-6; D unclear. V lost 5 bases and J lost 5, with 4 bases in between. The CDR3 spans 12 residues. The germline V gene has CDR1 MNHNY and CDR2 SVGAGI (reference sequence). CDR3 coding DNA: TGTGCCAGCAGTGGCGATAATTCACCCCTCCACTTT. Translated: CASSGDNSPLHF.

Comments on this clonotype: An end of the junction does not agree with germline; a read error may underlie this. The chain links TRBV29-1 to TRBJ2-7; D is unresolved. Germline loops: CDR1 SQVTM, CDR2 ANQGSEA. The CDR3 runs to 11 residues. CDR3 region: CSVGVLHERYF. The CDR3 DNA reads TGCAGCGTTGGGGTCCTGCACGAGCGGTACTTC.